This T cell receptor beta chain was recorded in a study of CD8 T cells in Susac syndrome. TEMRA cells were enriched by FACS, and CD4+ and CD8+ T cells were negatively isolated. CDR1 and CDR2 (germline): MDHEN, SYDVKM. The CDR3 length is 16 residues. Trimming cost V 6 bases and J 9 bases, with 24 bases left between them. Random hexamers were used to reverse transcribe the RNA input (about 0.5 to 1 ug). An immunoSEQ multiplex PCR amplified TCR beta CDR3 over 54 Vbeta and 13 Jbeta. MiXCR was run by TCRdb on the immunoSEQ multiplex PCR reads, yielding one entry per CDR3 protein. The sample lists about 210,000 distinct CDR3 sequences; approximately 95% were seen once.

The origin of this receptor is a human donor with multiple sclerosis. This chain uses TRBV28 with TRBJ2-4, with D possibly TRBD1 on 6 matching bases. The sequenced sample was CD4+ T cells from PBMCs. The CDR3 region has the DNA TGTGCCAGCAGCGACAGCTCCAACAGGGCTTTGGGCATTCAGTACTTC. Translating gives CASSDSSNRALGIQYF.